This is a list of T cell receptor beta chains from one sample in a study of blood T cell repertoires in COVID-19. TCRdb's copy holds only in-frame clones and misses some; the assay was immunoSEQ multiplex PCR. The sample includes 30,000 or so clones, roughly 90% of them seen just once. Sequencing was carried out using peripheral blood. All receptors come from a woman in her thirties or forties with active or convalescent COVID-19. Each CDR3 is given with its conserved first and last residue. D genes are given only for firm matches.

>NA|TRBV7-2|TRBJ1-2
CASSLWGDDGYTF
TGTGCCAGCAGCTTATGGGGGGATGACGGCTACACCTTC
>TRBD1|TRBV6-5|TRBJ1-5
CASRTGQVVNQPQHF
TGTGCCAGCAGGACAGGGCAAGTGGTCAATCAGCCCCAGCATTTT
>TRBD1|TRBV29-1|TRBJ2-7
CSAGGAGGSYEQYF
TGCAGCGCCGGTGGGGCAGGGGGTAGCTACGAGCAGTACTTC
>TRBD1|TRBV7-2|TRBJ1-5
CASSLGGTVSNQPQHF
TGTGCCAGCAGCTTAGGGGGGACAGTAAGCAATCAGCCCCAGCATTTT
>TRBD1|TRBV7-9|TRBJ1-2
CASSLARGLDF
TGTGCCAGCAGCTTAGCCAGGGGGCTCGACTTC
>NA|TRBV5-1|TRBJ2-7
CASSVDIPQGEQYF
TGCGCCAGCAGCGTGGACATTCCCCAGGGGGAGCAGTACTTC
>NA|TRBV7-2|TRBJ1-6
CASSSGYNSPLHF
TGTGCCAGCAGTTCAGGGTATAATTCACCCCTCCACTTT
>TRBD1|TRBV2|TRBJ2-7
CASSETGFRDEQYF
TGTGCCAGCAGTGAGACAGGGTTTCGGGACGAGCAGTACTTC
>TRBD1|TRBV9|TRBJ1-5
CASSGGQGNQPQHF
TGTGCCAGCAGCGGGGGACAGGGGAATCAGCCCCAGCATTTT
>TRBD2|TRBV7-3|TRBJ2-3
CASSFRTSGRRGDTQYF
TGTGCCAGCAGCTTTAGGACTAGCGGGAGGAGAGGAGATACGCAGTATTTT
>TRBD1|TRBV2|TRBJ1-2
CASSEAPWTGAGYTF
TGTGCCAGCAGTGAAGCGCCATGGACAGGGGCTGGCTACACCTTC
>TRBD1|TRBV6-5|TRBJ2-7
CASSYGRDRGAYEQYF
TGTGCCAGCAGTTACGGCCGGGACAGGGGGGCCTACGAGCAGTACTTC
>NA|TRBV6-4|TRBJ2-3
CASSTGGRSTDTQYF
TGTGCCAGCAGTACCGGGGGACGGAGCACAGATACGCAGTATTTT
>NA|TRBV5-1|TRBJ1-4
CASRGAGSNEKLFF
TGCGCCAGTCGAGGAGCGGGGTCTAATGAAAAACTGTTTTTT
>NA|TRBV6-5|TRBJ2-7
CASSYRTVFSYEQYF
TGTGCCAGCAGTTACCGGACAGTTTTCTCCTACGAGCAGTACTTC
>TRBD1|TRBV2|TRBJ2-7
CASSEFAGTGVYEQYF
TGTGCCAGCAGTGAATTTGCCGGGACAGGGGTCTACGAGCAGTACTTC